This T cell receptor beta chain was identified in a study of PD-1 blockade in mismatch repair-deficient tumors. The CDR3 totals 13 residues. Germline V gene data show CDR1 as WSHSY and CDR2 as SAAADI. Trimming took 3 bases from V and 4 from J, leaving 9 bases between them. Method: immunoSEQ multiplex PCR; TCRdb's copy keeps in-frame clones and lacks some. The sample includes roughly 120,000 clones, about 90% of them seen just once. General study results and limits: Tumor-resident clones, often absent from pretreatment blood, expanded after pembrolizumab and then contracted.

Worth noting for this clone: Its antigen remains unknown.

Every patient had mismatch repair deficiency by PCR or immunohistochemistry. A few pembrolizumab responders had their TCRs sequenced. This TCR was recovered from an adult with mismatch repair-deficient cancer. The chain couples TRBV10-2 to TRBJ2-5; D remains unclear. Specimen: peripheral blood, collected approximately 69 weeks after starting pembrolizumab. Written as DNA, the CDR3 is TGCGCCAGCAGTGATGGCTCCCCAGAGACCCAGTACTTC. It encodes CASSDGSPETQYF.